These 3 T cell receptor beta chains were sequenced from one sample in a study of cytomegalovirus exposure and HLA in healthy donors. In the PCR, 60 Vbeta and 13 Jbeta primers were used. TCRdb's table, derived via immunoSEQ multiplex PCR, lists solely in-frame clones and lacks some. The data hold approximately 170,000 clones, with about 76% observed a single time. The sequenced sample consisted of PBMCs. These receptors were collected from a woman aged 40 to 49 in good health and CMV-seropositive.

CDR3 sequence reads: CASVGGEKLFF. In DNA, the CDR3 is TGTGCCAGTGTCGGGGGGGAAAAACTGTTTTTT. The V and J genes are TRBV2 and TRBJ1-4; D possibly corresponds to TRBD1 (5 bases). This CDR3 is 11 amino acids long. Trimming took off 9 bases at V and 8 bases at J, with 10 bases between the two ends. Germline CDR1 reads SNHLY; CDR2 reads FYNNEI.

This clone was counted between two and nine times. The chain is built from TRBV7-9 and TRBJ2-3; D possibly corresponds to TRBD1 (8 bases). The V end lost 5 bases, the J end lost 1 base, and 13 bases lay between the germline ends. Germline lookup yields CDR1 SEHNR and CDR2 FQNEAQ (reference sequence). CDR3 size: 15 residues. The CDR3 nucleotides read TGTGCCAGCAGCATAACAGGGGGGGGCACAGATACGCAGTATTTT. Residues: CASSITGGGTDTQYF.

The chain employs TRBV18 and TRBJ2-7, with 7 bases identical to TRBD1. V gave up 2 bases and J gave up 3 bases; unmatched junction bases: 7. Germline CDR1 is KGHSH and CDR2 is LQKENI. The CDR3 is 15 residues long. This chain's CDR3 is CASSPGLDRVYEQYF. The CDR3 DNA reads TGTGCCAGCTCACCAGGCCTCGACAGGGTCTACGAGCAGTACTTC.